This TCR beta chain comes out of a study of blood T cells in healthy people across ages. Next came a second PCR, run for roughly 6 to 11 cycles, which used a sample-barcoded 5' primer along with a J-beta primer mix. TCRdb reanalysed the 5' RACE reads using MiXCR and keeps one entry per CDR3 protein. Of about 800,000 distinct CDR3 sequences listed, roughly 60% are singletons. Per germline, CDR1 SEHNR and CDR2 FQNEAQ (reference sequence). V was clipped by 4 bases and J by 3 bases; unmatched bases: 17. The CDR3 has 18 residues. The origin of this receptor is a young man in good health. The V and J genes are TRBV7-9 and TRBJ2-5; 7 nucleotides align to TRBD1. Sequencing was carried out using blood. CDR3 residues: CASSYTGTDSTPEETQYF. The CDR3 DNA sequence: TGTGCCAGCAGCTATACCGGGACAGACTCAACCCCAGAAGAGACCCAGTACTTC.